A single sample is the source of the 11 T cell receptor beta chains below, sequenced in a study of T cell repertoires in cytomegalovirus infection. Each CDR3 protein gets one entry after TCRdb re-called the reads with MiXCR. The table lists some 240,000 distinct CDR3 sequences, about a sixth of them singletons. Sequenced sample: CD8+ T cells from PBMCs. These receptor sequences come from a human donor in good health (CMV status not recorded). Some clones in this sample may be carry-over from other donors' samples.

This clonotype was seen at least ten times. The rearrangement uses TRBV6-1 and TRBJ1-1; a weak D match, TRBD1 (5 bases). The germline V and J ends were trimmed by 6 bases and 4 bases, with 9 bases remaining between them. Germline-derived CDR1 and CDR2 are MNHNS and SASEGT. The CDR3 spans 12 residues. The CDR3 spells CASSGGATEAFF. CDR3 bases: TGTGCCAGCAGCGGCGGGGCCACTGAAGCTTTCTTT.

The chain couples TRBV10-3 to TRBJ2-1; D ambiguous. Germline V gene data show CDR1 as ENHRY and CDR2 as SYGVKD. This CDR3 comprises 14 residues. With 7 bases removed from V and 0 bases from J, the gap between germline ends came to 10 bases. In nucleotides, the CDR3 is TGTGCCATCAAAAGTGTAAGCTCCTACAATGAGCAGTTCTTC. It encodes CAIKSVSSYNEQFF.

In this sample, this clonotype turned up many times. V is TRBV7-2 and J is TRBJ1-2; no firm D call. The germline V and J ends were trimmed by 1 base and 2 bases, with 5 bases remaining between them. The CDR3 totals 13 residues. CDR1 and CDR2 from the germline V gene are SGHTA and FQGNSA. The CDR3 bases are TGTGCCAGCAGCTTAGGAGGGAACTATGGCTACACCTTC. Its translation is CASSLGGNYGYTF.

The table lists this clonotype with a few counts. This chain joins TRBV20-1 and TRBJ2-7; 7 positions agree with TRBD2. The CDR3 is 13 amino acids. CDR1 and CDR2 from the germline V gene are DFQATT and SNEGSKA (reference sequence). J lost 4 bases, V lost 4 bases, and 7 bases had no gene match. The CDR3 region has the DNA TGCAGTGCTACAAGGCAACTAGCGTACGAGCAGTACTTC. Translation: CSATRQLAYEQYF.

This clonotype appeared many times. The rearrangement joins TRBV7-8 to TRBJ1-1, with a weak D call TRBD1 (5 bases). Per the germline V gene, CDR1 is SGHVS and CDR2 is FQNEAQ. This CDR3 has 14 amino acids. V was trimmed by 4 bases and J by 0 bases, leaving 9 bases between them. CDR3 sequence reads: CASSSDSLNTEAFF. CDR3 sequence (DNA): TGTGCCAGCAGCTCCGACAGCCTGAACACTGAAGCTTTCTTT. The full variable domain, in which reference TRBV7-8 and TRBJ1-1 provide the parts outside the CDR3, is GAGVSQSPRYKVAKRGQDVALRCDPISGHVSLFWYQQALGQGPEFLTYFQNEAQLDKSGLPSDRFFAERPEGSVSTLKIQRTQQEDSAVYLCASSSDSLNTEAFFGQGTRLTVV.

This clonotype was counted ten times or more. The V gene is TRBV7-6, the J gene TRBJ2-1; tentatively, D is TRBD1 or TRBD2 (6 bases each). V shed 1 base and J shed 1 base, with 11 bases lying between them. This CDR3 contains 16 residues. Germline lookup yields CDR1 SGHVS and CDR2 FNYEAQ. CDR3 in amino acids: CASSLGGAESYNEQFF. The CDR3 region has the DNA TGTGCCAGCAGCTTAGGGGGGGCGGAGTCCTACAATGAGCAGTTCTTC.

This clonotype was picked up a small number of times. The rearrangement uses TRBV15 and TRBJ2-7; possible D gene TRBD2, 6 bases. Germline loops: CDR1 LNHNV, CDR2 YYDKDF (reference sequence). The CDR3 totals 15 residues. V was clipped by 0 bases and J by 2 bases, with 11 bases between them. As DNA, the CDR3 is TGTGCCACCAGCAGAGATCGGGGCGGGACCTACGAGCAGTACTTC. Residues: CATSRDRGGTYEQYF.

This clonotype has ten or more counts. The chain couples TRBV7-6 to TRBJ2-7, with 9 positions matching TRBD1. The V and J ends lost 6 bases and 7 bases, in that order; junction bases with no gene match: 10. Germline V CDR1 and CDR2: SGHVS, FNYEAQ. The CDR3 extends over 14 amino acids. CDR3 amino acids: CASSYGQGPGEQYF. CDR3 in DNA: TGTGCCAGCAGTTACGGACAGGGGCCGGGGGAGCAGTACTTC. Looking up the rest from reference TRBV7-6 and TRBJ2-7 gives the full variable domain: GAGVSQSPRYKVTKRGQDVALRCDPISGHVSLYWYRQALGQGPEFLTYFNYEAQQDKSGLPNDRFSAERPEGSISTLTIQRTEQRDSAMYRCASSYGQGPGEQYFGPGTRLTVT.

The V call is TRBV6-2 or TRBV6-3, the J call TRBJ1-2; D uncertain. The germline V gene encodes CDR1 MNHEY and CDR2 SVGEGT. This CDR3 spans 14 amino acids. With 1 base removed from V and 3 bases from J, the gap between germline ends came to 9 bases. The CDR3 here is CASSYWAADYGYTF. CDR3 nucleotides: TGTGCCAGCAGTTACTGGGCAGCAGACTATGGCTACACCTTC.

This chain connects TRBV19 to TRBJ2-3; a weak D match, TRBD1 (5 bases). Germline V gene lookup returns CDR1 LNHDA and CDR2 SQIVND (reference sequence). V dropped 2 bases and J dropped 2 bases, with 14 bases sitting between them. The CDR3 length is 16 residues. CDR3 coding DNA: TGTGCCAGTAGTATACAGGGATACTCCCACACAGATACGCAGTATTTT. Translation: CASSIQGYSHTDTQYF.

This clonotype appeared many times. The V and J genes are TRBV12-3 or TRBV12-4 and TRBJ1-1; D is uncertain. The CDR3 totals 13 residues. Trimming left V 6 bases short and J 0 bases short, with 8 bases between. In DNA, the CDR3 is TGTGCCAGCAGGGTAAATCTGAACACTGAAGCTTTCTTT. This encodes CASRVNLNTEAFF.